The 9 T cell receptor beta chains listed next were all sequenced from one sample in a study of shared clonotypes between healthy human individuals. Some clones are missing from TCRdb's copy, which holds only in-frame ones; the method was immunoSEQ multiplex PCR. The repertoire holds about 2.4 million clones, with approximately 94% as singletons. The sequencing sample was made of naive CD4+ T cells from PBMCs. Subset given: CD45RA+ positively selected. The receptors stem from a man aged 18 to 29 in good health. Some clones in this sample may be carry-over from other donors' samples.

V is TRBV7-9 and J is TRBJ1-1; the D gene is possibly TRBD1 (5 bases). CDR3 size: 13 residues. Deletions cut 3 bases from V and 6 bases from J, with 11 bases between. Germline CDR1 and CDR2: SEHNR and FQNEAQ (reference sequence). This CDR3 is CASSFDSTAEAFF. CDR3 DNA: TGTGCCAGCAGCTTTGACAGTACCGCTGAAGCTTTCTTT.

The V call is TRBV28, the J call TRBJ2-1, with D perhaps assigned TRBD1 or TRBD2 (5 bases each). The germline V and J ends were trimmed by 4 bases and 5 bases, with 15 bases remaining between them. The V gene's germline CDR1 is MDHEN and CDR2 SYDVKM. The CDR3 has 15 residues. The CDR3 DNA reads as TGTGCCAGCAGTTCCGGGGCCCTCGGGAACAATGAGCAGTTCTTC. This translates into CASSSGALGNNEQFF.

This chain links TRBV5-1 with TRBJ2-1; 8 nucleotides line up with TRBD1. This CDR3 spans 16 amino acids. V dropped 4 bases and J dropped 5; count of bases not matched to a gene: 11. Germline lookup yields CDR1 SGHRS and CDR2 YFSETQ. DNA of the CDR3: TGCGCCAGCAGCATGGGGACAGGAGGACTTCACAATGAGCAGTTCTTC. This codes for CASSMGTGGLHNEQFF.

The V call is TRBV5-1, the J call TRBJ1-1, with D hard to call. This CDR3 is 13 amino acids long. Per the germline V gene, CDR1 is SGHRS and CDR2 is YFSETQ. V was trimmed by 4 bases and J by 4 bases, leaving 11 bases between them. The CDR3 DNA follows: TGCGCCAGCAGCCCCGGGGTTGGCACTGAAGCTTTCTTT. This gives the protein CASSPGVGTEAFF.

This chain connects TRBV6-5 to TRBJ1-5; D perhaps matches TRBD1 (6 bases). The CDR3 is 14 amino acids. The germline CDR1 and CDR2 sequences are MNHEY and SVGAGI. V was pared by 3 bases and J by 6 bases, with 12 bases between. CDR3 DNA: TGTGCCAGCAGTTATGACAGGTTCGTTCAGCCCCAGCATTTT. This sequence encodes CASSYDRFVQPQHF.

The J gene is TRBJ2-5, the V gene TRBV20-1; no reliable D call. V was cut by 6 bases and J by 4 bases, with 9 bases left in between. CDR3 length: 11 amino acids. Germline assignment: CDR1 DFQATT and CDR2 SNEGSKA (reference sequence). CDR3 in DNA: TGCAGTGCCGGGCAGGCAGAGACCCAGTACTTC. Its translation is CSAGQAETQYF.

V usage is TRBV28 and J usage is TRBJ2-7, with 7 bases matching TRBD1. V lost 6 bases and J lost 2; bases outside the gene matches: 10. The CDR3 has 15 residues. CDR1 MDHEN and CDR2 SYDVKM come from the germline V gene. The CDR3 sequence: CASRRGPTYPYEQYF. The DNA of the CDR3 is TGTGCCAGCAGGAGGGGGCCCACTTATCCCTACGAGCAGTACTTC.

V gene TRBV27 combines with J gene TRBJ1-2; 11 bases are shared with TRBD1. Germline assignment: CDR1 MNHEY and CDR2 SMNVEV (reference sequence). The CDR3 runs to 17 residues. The junction had 13 bases not matched to a gene; V was cut back by 3 bases and J by 7 bases. This CDR3 is CASSFRFDGQGAIGYTF. The DNA for the CDR3 is TGTGCCAGCAGTTTTCGGTTTGATGGACAGGGGGCGATTGGCTACACCTTC.

The table lists this clone with a count of one. V and J are TRBV5-4 and TRBJ2-7; 11 bases are a match to TRBD1. Germline V gene lookup returns CDR1 SGHNT and CDR2 YYREEE (reference sequence). Germline trimming cut 4 bases from V and 1 base from J; bases unmatched to any gene: 4. The CDR3 is 15 residues long. CDR3 region: CASSARDRGSYEQYF. CDR3 in DNA: TGTGCCAGCAGCGCCCGGGACAGGGGGTCCTACGAGCAGTACTTC.